A single sample gave rise to the 5 T cell receptor beta chains below, sequenced in a study of blood T cell repertoires in COVID-19. TCRdb's copy holds only in-frame clones and misses some; the assay was immunoSEQ multiplex PCR. The table lists roughly 6,100 clones, around 91% of them singletons. The source material was peripheral blood. The origin of the receptors is a human donor in a cohort sampled during active COVID-19.

The rearrangement joins TRBV11-2 to TRBJ2-1, with a possible D match to TRBD2 (5 bases). This CDR3 spans 15 amino acids. The germline V gene has CDR1 SGHAT and CDR2 FQNNGV. V was pared by 1 base and J by 6 bases, with 13 bases between. The CDR3 spells CASSLGTRYRNEQFF. The CDR3 coding sequence is TGTGCCAGCAGCTTAGGAACTAGGTATCGCAATGAGCAGTTCTTC.

The V call is TRBV9, the J call TRBJ2-2; weak D call: TRBD1 (5 bases). Trimming cost V 0 bases and J 0 bases, with 18 bases left between them. The germline V gene has CDR1 SGDLS and CDR2 YYNGEE. CDR3 length: 19 residues. CDR3 amino acids: CASSVEPAGLVSNTGELFF. The CDR3 bases are TGTGCCAGCAGCGTAGAGCCGGCAGGGCTAGTGTCGAACACCGGGGAGCTGTTTTTT.

The chain carries TRBV6-6 and TRBJ2-2, with 9 bases matching TRBD1. V lost 6 bases to trimming and J lost 5 bases; unmatched junction nucleotides: 19. The length of the CDR3 is 19 residues. Germline-derived CDR1 and CDR2 are MNHNY and SVGAGI (reference sequence). CDR3 in amino acids: CASRRNRDRARGKTGELFF. The CDR3 bases are TGTGCCAGCAGACGAAACCGGGACAGGGCAAGGGGGAAAACCGGGGAGCTGTTTTTT.

The V call is TRBV30, the J call TRBJ2-2, with 8 nucleotides matching TRBD1. Germline loops: CDR1 GTSNPN, CDR2 SVGIG (reference sequence). V was pared by 3 bases and J by 7 bases, with 1 base of the junction left unmatched. This CDR3 region has 12 residues. Written as DNA, the CDR3 is TGTGCCTGGAGCGGACAGGGCGGGGAGCTGTTTTTT. Amino acid sequence: CAWSGQGGELFF.

The count of this clone is one. This chain connects TRBV7-2 to TRBJ1-5; TRBD1 might be the D (6 bases). CDR3 length equals 16 residues. V was shortened by 1 base and J by 3 bases, with 13 bases between the two germline ends. Germline V CDR1 and CDR2: SGHTA, FQGNSA. Here the CDR3 DNA reads TGTGCCAGCAGCTTAGGTCGGCGGGGGCTCAATCAGCCCCAGCATTTT. The encoded protein is CASSLGRRGLNQPQHF. The full variable domain, in which reference TRBV7-2 and TRBJ1-5 provide the parts outside the CDR3, is GAGVSQSPSNKVTEKGKDVELRCDPISGHTALYWYRQSLGQGLEFLIYFQGNSAPDKSGLPSDRFSAERTGGSVSTLTIQRTQQEDSAVYLCASSLGRRGLNQPQHFGDGTRLSIL.